The 30 T cell receptor beta chains reported below all come from one sample, sequenced in a study of molecular identifiers for immune sequencing clone quantification. In TCRdb, the PCR reads were re-called with MiXCR into one record per CDR3 protein. The table lists about 65,000 distinct CDR3 sequences, about 18% of them singletons, with about 1.6% in the top ten. The sequencing sample was made of naive CD8+ T cells from blood, with Jurkat cell RNA spiked in. Subset in this sample: FACS-sorted CD8+CD4-CCR7+CD45RA+ naive T cells. The receptors derive from a human donor in good health. Some libraries in this study had Jurkat cell RNA spiked in.

This clonotype showed up many times. The CDR3 DNA sequence: TGCGCCAGCAGCTTGACAGCGGGGATAGCCAAAAACATTCAGTACTTC. The encoded protein is CASSLTAGIAKNIQYF. This chain uses TRBV5-1 with TRBJ2-4; the match to TRBD2 covers 7 bases. CDR1 SGHRS and CDR2 YFSETQ come from the germline V gene. Trimming removed 1 base from V and 0 bases from J; junction bases left unmatched: 4. This CDR3 has 16 amino acids.

This clonotype was detected once. This sequence may be a read error, since a much larger clone differs from it by one base. As DNA, the CDR3 is TGCAGCGCTGAATCTAGCGTCTCCTACAATGGGCAGTTCTTC. It yields the protein CSAESSVSYNGQFF. This chain uses TRBV29-1 with TRBJ2-1; the D gene is possibly TRBD2 (6 bases). In germline, CDR1 is SQVTM, CDR2 ANQGSEA. This CDR3 spans 14 amino acids.

This clonotype was counted at least ten times. The CDR3 loop reads CASSPRTLSGYNEQFF. In nucleotides, the CDR3 is TGTGCCAGCAGCCCCCGAACTCTAAGTGGGTACAATGAGCAGTTCTTC. The J gene is TRBJ2-1, the V gene TRBV7-9; D is unresolved. The CDR3 is made up of 16 amino acids. V was clipped by 5 bases and J by 4 bases, with 18 bases between them. Germline values: CDR1 SEHNR, CDR2 FQNEAQ (reference sequence).

The V and J genes are TRBV7-8 and TRBJ2-6; D gene ambiguous. Trimming pared 8 bases from V and 2 bases from J, leaving 16 bases between. The CDR3 is made up of 16 amino acids. Per the germline V gene, CDR1 is SGHVS and CDR2 is FQNEAQ. CDR3 DNA: TGTGCCAGCGGCTCTGGTCCTCCAGCTGGGGCCAACGTCCTGACTTTC. Encoded protein: CASGSGPPAGANVLTF.

This clonotype was counted at least ten times. V gene TRBV5-4 combines with J gene TRBJ2-3, with D possibly TRBD1 on 5 matching bases. The CDR3 has 15 residues. The V end was cut by 4 bases, the J end by 0 bases, with 12 bases between. Germline V gives CDR1 SGHNT, CDR2 YYREEE (reference sequence). The chain's CDR3 is CASSRITGSTDTQYF. The CDR3 coding sequence is TGTGCCAGCAGCCGAATCACAGGAAGCACAGATACGCAGTATTTT.

Many counts were recorded for this clonotype. The chain combines TRBV14 with TRBJ1-5; 7 positions match TRBD1. Germline V gene data show CDR1 as SGHDN and CDR2 as FVKESK. The CDR3 extends over 18 amino acids. The V gene end was trimmed by 2 bases and the J gene end by 0 bases; junction bases not matched to a gene: 10. The DNA for the CDR3 is TGTGCCAGCAGCCAACGGGACAGCGACTACCATAGCAATCAGCCCCAGCATTTT. This encodes CASSQRDSDYHSNQPQHF.

A remark on this clonotype: This CDR3 fails to terminate in the conserved phenylalanine or tryptophan, so it likely reflects a read error. The chain couples TRBV7-3 to TRBJ1-1; possibly TRBD1 for D (5 bases). This CDR3 has 16 residues. Germline assignment: CDR1 SGHTA and CDR2 FQGTGA. V lost 0 bases and J 1 base, leaving 12 bases between the germline ends. The CDR3 loop is CASSLTGGGSNTEAFY. The CDR3 DNA follows: TGTGCCAGCAGCTTAACGGGGGGGGGGTCGAACACTGAAGCTTTCTAT.

The CDR3 DNA follows: TGCAGTGCTAGGGACAGGGGGTACTCACCCCTCCACTTT. Its protein is CSARDRGYSPLHF. The rearrangement joins TRBV20-1 to TRBJ1-6; 10 bases line up with TRBD1. V was clipped by 3 bases and J by 10 bases; unmatched bases: 3. This CDR3 has 13 amino acids. Germline CDR1 DFQATT, CDR2 SNEGSKA (reference sequence).

This clonotype was recorded many times. The J gene is TRBJ2-5, the V gene TRBV4-1, with TRBD2 matching over 12 bases. The CDR3 sequence is 15 residues long. Germline CDR1 and CDR2: MGHRA and YSYEKL. J gave up 9 bases and V 0 bases, and 5 bases lay outside the gene matches. This CDR3 reads CASSQDRLAGGAQYF. In DNA, the CDR3 is TGCGCCAGCAGCCAAGATAGGCTAGCGGGAGGGGCCCAGTACTTC.

In regard to this clonotype: The junction departs from the called germline gene at one end, perhaps through a read error. Here the CDR3 reads CAGSLAPSGIYEQYF. The CDR3 DNA is TGTGCCGGCAGCTTAGCGCCTAGCGGGATATACGAGCAGTACTTC. The chain joins TRBV7-9 to TRBJ2-7; 9 bases map to TRBD2. The CDR3 has 15 residues. From germline, CDR1 is SEHNR and CDR2 FQNEAQ (reference sequence).

This clonotype has ten or more counts. The CDR3 coding sequence is TGTGCCAGCAGTCTTCCACTAGCCGTGGAGCTGTTTTTT. Encoded protein: CASSLPLAVELFF. This chain connects TRBV7-9 to TRBJ2-2; the D gene is possibly TRBD2 (6 bases). Trimming cost V 6 bases and J 10 bases, with 15 bases left between them. Germline lookup yields CDR1 SEHNR and CDR2 FQNEAQ (reference sequence). The CDR3 is 13 amino acids.

A word on this clonotype: A much larger clone lies a single base off, so this may be a read error. This chain connects TRBV13 to TRBJ1-2; D gene unclear. This CDR3 contains 14 residues. V was pared by 6 bases and J by 9 bases, with 20 bases between. From germline, CDR1 is PRHDT and CDR2 FYEKMQ (reference sequence). CDR3 loop: CASREAYLVRSYTF. The CDR3 nucleotides are TGTGCCAGCAGGGAGGCCTATCTAGTCCGGAGCTACACCTTC.

The rearrangement joins TRBV27 to TRBJ1-5; no reliable D call. CDR3 length: 13 amino acids. Germline CDR1 and CDR2: MNHEY and SMNVEV (reference sequence). Trimming shortened V by 2 bases and J by 5 bases, and 7 bases separated the two germline ends. The CDR3, as DNA: TGTGCCAGCAGTTTAATAGGGTATCAGCCCCAGCATTTT. Translation: CASSLIGYQPQHF.

The chain employs TRBV6-5 and TRBJ2-7, with TRBD2 as a possible D gene (5 bases). V lost 9 bases and J lost 4, with 16 bases in between. In germline, CDR1 is MNHEY, CDR2 SVGAGI. There are 13 residues in the CDR3. CDR3 region: CASTGISIYEQYF. DNA of the CDR3: TGTGCCAGTACCGGGATCTCGATTTACGAGCAGTACTTC.

Of note for this clonotype: With a much larger clone just one base away, this may be a read error. The rearrangement joins TRBV29-1 to TRBJ2-7; a possible D gene is TRBD1 (5 bases). Germline CDR1 is SQVTM and CDR2 is ANQGSEA. The CDR3 consists of 13 residues. Trimming left V 7 bases short and J 7 bases short, with 20 bases between. CDR3 in amino acids: CSAIQETYNEQYF. DNA for the CDR3: TGCAGCGCTATACAGGAAACTTACAATGAGCAGTACTTC.

The table lists this clonotype with many counts. V gene TRBV24-1 combines with J gene TRBJ2-3; either TRBD1 or TRBD2 may supply D (5 bases each). CDR1 is KGHDR, CDR2 SFDVKD, per germline. The CDR3 has 19 residues. The V end lost 4 bases, the J end lost 0 bases, and 22 bases lay between the germline ends. DNA of the CDR3: TGTGCCACCAGTGACCACGACGGGGTGACAGCGTCTAGCACAGATACGCAGTATTTT. Its protein is CATSDHDGVTASSTDTQYF.

The table lists this clonotype with many counts. The rearrangement links TRBV15 to TRBJ2-7; no definite D call. V was pared by 3 bases and J by 0 bases, with 12 bases between. Germline CDR1 and CDR2: LNHNV and YYDKDF (reference sequence). This CDR3 contains 15 residues. CDR3 amino acids: CATSSDGYSSYEQYF. CDR3 bases: TGTGCCACCAGCAGTGATGGATACAGCTCCTACGAGCAGTACTTC.

In this sample, this clonotype turned up many times. The chain recombines TRBV5-1 with TRBJ2-2; D is unclear. The V gene lost 4 bases and the J gene lost 1 base, with 14 bases spanning the gap. From germline, CDR1 is SGHRS and CDR2 YFSETQ. This CDR3 comprises 16 residues. The chain's CDR3 is CASSLGGKLNTGELFF. The CDR3 region has the DNA TGCGCCAGCAGCCTGGGCGGAAAATTGAACACCGGGGAGCTGTTTTTT.

Turning to this clonotype: A much larger clonotype is one base distant, so this may be a read error. The J gene is TRBJ2-7, the V gene TRBV10-3; D tentatively fits TRBD1 or TRBD2 (5 bases each). The V end was cut by 0 bases, the J end by 6 bases, with 9 bases between. CDR1 is ENHRY, CDR2 SYGVKD, per germline. The CDR3 runs to 13 residues. The CDR3 here is CAISESRGCEQYF. Written as DNA, the CDR3 is TGTGCCATCAGTGAGTCGAGGGGCTGCGAGCAGTACTTC.

This clonotype was recorded at least ten times. The chain couples TRBV5-6 to TRBJ2-3; D is unresolved. The CDR3 length is 12 residues. The germline V gene encodes CDR1 SGHDT and CDR2 YYEEEE. V shed 0 bases and J shed 3 bases, with 2 bases lying between them. The CDR3 sequence is CASSLETDTQYF. The CDR3 region has the DNA TGTGCCAGCAGCTTGGAAACAGATACGCAGTATTTT.

In regard to this clonotype: Being one base from a much bigger clone, this may be a read error. The chain joins TRBV4-3 to TRBJ2-1; D is undetermined. V was shortened by 0 bases and J by 12 bases, with 12 bases between the two germline ends. The germline V gene has CDR1 LGHNA and CDR2 YSLEER. CDR3 size: 13 residues. This CDR3 reads CASSQDTLGMQFF. In nucleotides, the CDR3 is TGCGCCAGCAGCCAAGATACTTTAGGGATGCAGTTCTTC.

This clonotype was seen at least ten times. The chain uses TRBV19 and TRBJ2-5; D is uncertain. The germline gives CDR1 LNHDA, CDR2 SQIVND (reference sequence). Trimming shortened V by 3 bases and J by 1 base, and 9 bases separated the two germline ends. There are 14 residues in the CDR3. The CDR3 DNA is TGTGCCAGTAGTATCTTCGGCTCCCAAGAGACCCAGTACTTC. Its protein is CASSIFGSQETQYF.

This clonotype was recorded many times. The chain employs TRBV28 and TRBJ2-7, with TRBD2 as a possible D gene (6 bases). Germline V gene data show CDR1 as MDHEN and CDR2 as SYDVKM. This CDR3 comprises 13 residues. Trimming left V 7 bases short and J 2 bases short, with 12 bases between. CDR3 amino acids: CASTGREAYEQYF. CDR3 bases: TGTGCCAGCACGGGGCGGGAAGCCTACGAGCAGTACTTC. The full variable domain, in which reference TRBV28 and TRBJ2-7 provide the parts outside the CDR3, is DVKVTQSSRYLVKRTGEKVFLECVQDMDHENMFWYRQDPGLGLRLIYFSYDVKMKEKGDIPEGYSVSREKKERFSLILESASTNQTSMYLCASTGREAYEQYFGPGTRLTVT.

This clonotype was detected many times. The chain uses TRBV4-1 and TRBJ2-7; TRBD1 matches at 9 bases. V trimming: 2 bases; J trimming: 4 bases; junction bases outside the gene matches: 6. Germline V gene lookup returns CDR1 MGHRA and CDR2 YSYEKL. CDR3 length: 15 residues. In nucleotides, the CDR3 is TGCGCCAGCAGCCAAACCGGGACAGGGACGTACGAGCAGTACTTC. This sequence encodes CASSQTGTGTYEQYF.

This clonotype was seen a handful of times. V usage is TRBV11-3 and J usage is TRBJ2-1; TRBD1 matches 7 bases. The V and J ends lost 1 base and 6 bases, in that order; junction bases with no gene match: 3. The length of the CDR3 is 14 residues. Germline V gene lookup returns CDR1 SGHNT and CDR2 YENEEA. The CDR3 loop reads CASSLAPGGNEQFF. The CDR3 bases are TGTGCCAGCAGCTTAGCCCCAGGGGGCAATGAGCAGTTCTTC.

CDR3 amino acids: CASSQNSEQFF. DNA for the CDR3: TGCGCCAGCAGCCAAAATAGTGAGCAGTTCTTC. This chain connects TRBV4-1 to TRBJ2-1; D unclear. Trimming took 2 bases from V and 9 from J, leaving 5 bases between them. CDR1 and CDR2 from the germline V gene are MGHRA and YSYEKL. The length of the CDR3 is 11 residues.

This clonotype was observed a handful of times. This sequence joins TRBV12-3 or TRBV12-4 and TRBJ2-1, with 10 bases that match TRBD2. The CDR3 length is 15 residues. Trimming cost V 6 bases and J 5 bases; bases outside gene matches: 7. The CDR3 here is CASRRTSGGHNEQFF. The CDR3 DNA follows: TGTGCCAGCAGGCGGACTAGCGGCGGTCACAATGAGCAGTTCTTC.

This clonotype has ten or more counts. The V call is TRBV11-2, the J call TRBJ2-3; D is undetermined. The CDR3 has 15 amino acids. CDR1 is SGHAT and CDR2 is FQNNGV in the germline V gene. V lost 4 bases and J lost 1, with 12 bases in between. DNA for the CDR3: TGTGCCAGCAGCTCCACGCCCCTGGGCACAGATACGCAGTATTTT. Translating it yields CASSSTPLGTDTQYF.

As to this clonotype: This clone may be a read error of a much larger clone one base away. The V call is TRBV28, the J call TRBJ2-7; TRBD1 matches at 11 bases. The CDR3 extends over 15 amino acids. Germline CDR1 MDHEN, CDR2 SYDVKM. Here the CDR3 reads CASSEDRGQIDEHYF. In DNA form, the CDR3 reads TGTGCCAGCAGTGAGGACAGGGGGCAGATAGACGAGCATTACTTC.

This clonotype was observed many times. The chain uses TRBV7-9 and TRBJ1-1; 11 nucleotides match TRBD1. The CDR3 runs to 14 residues. With V trimmed by 4 bases and J by 6 bases, 4 bases remained unmatched. Looked up from germline, CDR1 is SEHNR and CDR2 is FQNEAQ (reference sequence). The CDR3 nucleotides read TGTGCCAGCAGCTATTCGGGACAGGGGGCTGAAGCTTTCTTT. Amino acids: CASSYSGQGAEAFF.